Detailed here is one TCR beta chain. Unique molecular identifiers tagged the TCRbeta library. Via MiXCR, TCRdb re-called the PCR reads, giving one row per CDR3 protein. Here the sample spans approximately 520,000 distinct CDR3 sequences, approximately 30% being singletons. The entry originates in a study of T-cell reconstitution after alpha-beta-depleted transplantation in children. From germline, CDR1 is DFQATT and CDR2 SNEGSKA (reference sequence). Trimming removed 0 bases from V and 5 bases from J; junction bases left unmatched: 4. The CDR3 runs 15 residues. The chain links TRBV20-1 to TRBJ2-2, with TRBD2 matching 9 bases. The sequence came from a human donor who donated a stem cell graft to a child with aplastic anemia. Specimen: PBMCs from the stem cell graft donor, collected from the stem cell graft. The CDR3 DNA reads TGCAGTGCTAGAGATCTCCTAGCGGGAACCGGGGAGCTGTTTTTT. This sequence encodes CSARDLLAGTGELFF.